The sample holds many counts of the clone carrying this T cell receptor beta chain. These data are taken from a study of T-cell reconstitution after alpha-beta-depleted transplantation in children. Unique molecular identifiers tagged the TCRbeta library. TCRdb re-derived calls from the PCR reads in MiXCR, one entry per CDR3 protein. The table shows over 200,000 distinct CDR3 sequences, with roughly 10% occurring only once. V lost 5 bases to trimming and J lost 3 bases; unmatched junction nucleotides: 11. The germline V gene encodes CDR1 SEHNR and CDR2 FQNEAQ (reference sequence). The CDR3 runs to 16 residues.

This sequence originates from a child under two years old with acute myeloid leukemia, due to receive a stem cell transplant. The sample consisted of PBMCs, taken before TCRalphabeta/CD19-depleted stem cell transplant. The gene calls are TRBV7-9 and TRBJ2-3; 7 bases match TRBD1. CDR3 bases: TGTGCCAGCAGCACCCTCCAAGACAGGGTTACAGATACGCAGTATTTT. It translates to CASSTLQDRVTDTQYF. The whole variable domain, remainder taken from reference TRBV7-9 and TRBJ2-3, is DTGVSQNPRHKITKRGQNVTFRCDPISEHNRLYWYRQTLGQGPEFLTYFQNEAQLEKSRLLSDRFSAERPKGSFSTLEIQRTEQGDSAMYLCASSTLQDRVTDTQYFGPGTRLTVL.